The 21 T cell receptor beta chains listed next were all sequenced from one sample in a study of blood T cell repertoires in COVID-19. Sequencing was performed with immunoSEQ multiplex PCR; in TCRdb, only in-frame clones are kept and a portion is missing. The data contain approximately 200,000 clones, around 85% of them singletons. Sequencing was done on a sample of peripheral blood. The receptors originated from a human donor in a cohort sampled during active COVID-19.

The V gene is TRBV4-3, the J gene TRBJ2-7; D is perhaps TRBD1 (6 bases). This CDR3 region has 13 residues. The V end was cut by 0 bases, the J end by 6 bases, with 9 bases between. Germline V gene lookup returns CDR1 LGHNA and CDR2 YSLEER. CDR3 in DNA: TGCGCCAGCAGCCAAGAGTTACAGGGCGAGCAGTACTTC. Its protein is CASSQELQGEQYF.

CDR3 sequence reads: CASSLLEYNEQFF. CDR3 nucleotide sequence: TGTGCCAGCAGCTTGCTCGAGTACAATGAGCAGTTCTTC. The chain has TRBV5-4 and TRBJ2-1; D gene ambiguous. The CDR3 consists of 13 residues. Germline loops: CDR1 SGHNT, CDR2 YYREEE (reference sequence). Between the trimmed V and J ends, which lost 1 base and 4 bases, there was a span of 6 bases.

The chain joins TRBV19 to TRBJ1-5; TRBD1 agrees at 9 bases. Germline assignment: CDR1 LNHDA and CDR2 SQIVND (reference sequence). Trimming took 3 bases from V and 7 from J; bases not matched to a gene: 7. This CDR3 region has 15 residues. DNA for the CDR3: TGTGCCAGTAGTATGTTTGACAGGGGGGACCAGCCCCAGCATTTT. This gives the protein CASSMFDRGDQPQHF.

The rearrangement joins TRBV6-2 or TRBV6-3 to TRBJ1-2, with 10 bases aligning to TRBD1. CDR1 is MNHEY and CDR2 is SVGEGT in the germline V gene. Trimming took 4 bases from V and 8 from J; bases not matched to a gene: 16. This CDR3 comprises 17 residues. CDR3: CASSSPTGTGAVGGYTF. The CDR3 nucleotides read TGTGCCAGCAGTTCGCCAACCGGGACAGGGGCCGTCGGAGGCTACACCTTC.

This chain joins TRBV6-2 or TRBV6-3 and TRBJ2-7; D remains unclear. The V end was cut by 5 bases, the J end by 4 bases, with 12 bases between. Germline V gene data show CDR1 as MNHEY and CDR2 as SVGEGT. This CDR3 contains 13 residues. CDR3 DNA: TGTGCCAGCAGTCCAACTTCGGTATACGAGCAGTACTTC. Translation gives CASSPTSVYEQYF.

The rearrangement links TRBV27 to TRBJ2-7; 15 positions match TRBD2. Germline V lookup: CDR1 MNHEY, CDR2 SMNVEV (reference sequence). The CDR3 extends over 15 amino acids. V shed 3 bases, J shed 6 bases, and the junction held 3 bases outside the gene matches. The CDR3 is CASSLGLAGGREQYF. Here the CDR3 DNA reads TGTGCCAGCAGTTTGGGACTAGCGGGAGGTCGCGAGCAGTACTTC.

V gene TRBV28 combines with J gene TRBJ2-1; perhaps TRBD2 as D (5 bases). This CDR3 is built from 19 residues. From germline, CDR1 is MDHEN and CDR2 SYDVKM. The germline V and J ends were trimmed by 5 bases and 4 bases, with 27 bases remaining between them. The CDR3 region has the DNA TGTGCCAGCAGTCCACTGAAACCACAACTAGGATTTTCTTACAATGAGCAGTTCTTC. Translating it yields CASSPLKPQLGFSYNEQFF. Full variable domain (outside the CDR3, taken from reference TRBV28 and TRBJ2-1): DVKVTQSSRYLVKRTGEKVFLECVQDMDHENMFWYRQDPGLGLRLIYFSYDVKMKEKGDIPEGYSVSREKKERFSLILESASTNQTSMYLCASSPLKPQLGFSYNEQFFGPGTRLTVL.

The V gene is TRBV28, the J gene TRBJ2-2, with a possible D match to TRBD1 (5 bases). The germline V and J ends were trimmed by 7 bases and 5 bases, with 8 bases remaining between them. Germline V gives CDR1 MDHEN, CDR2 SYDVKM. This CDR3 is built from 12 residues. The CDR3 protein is CASKKGTGELFF. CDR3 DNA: TGTGCCAGCAAAAAGGGGACCGGGGAGCTGTTTTTT.

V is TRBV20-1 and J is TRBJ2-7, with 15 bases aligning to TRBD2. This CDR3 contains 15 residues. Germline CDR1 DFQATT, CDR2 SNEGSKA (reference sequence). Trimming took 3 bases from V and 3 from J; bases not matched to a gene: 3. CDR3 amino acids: CSASGTSGRIYEQYF. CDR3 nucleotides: TGCAGTGCTAGTGGGACTAGCGGGAGGATCTACGAGCAGTACTTC.

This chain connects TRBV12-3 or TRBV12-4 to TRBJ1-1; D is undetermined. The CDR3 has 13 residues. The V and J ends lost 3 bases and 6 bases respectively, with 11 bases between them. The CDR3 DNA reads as TGTGCCAGCAGTTTGGGGAGCGGGTCTGAAGCTTTCTTT. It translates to CASSLGSGSEAFF.

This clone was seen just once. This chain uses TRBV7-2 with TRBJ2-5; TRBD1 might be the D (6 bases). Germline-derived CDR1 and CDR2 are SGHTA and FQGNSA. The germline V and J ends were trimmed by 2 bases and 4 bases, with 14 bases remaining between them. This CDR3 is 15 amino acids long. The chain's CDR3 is CASSLLGAGTETQYF. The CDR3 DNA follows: TGTGCCAGCAGCTTACTGGGGGCAGGGACAGAGACCCAGTACTTC.

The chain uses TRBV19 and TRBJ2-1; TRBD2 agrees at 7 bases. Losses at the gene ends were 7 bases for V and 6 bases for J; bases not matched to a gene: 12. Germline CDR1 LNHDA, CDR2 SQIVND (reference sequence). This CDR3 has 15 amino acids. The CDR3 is CASTLGEGFFNEQFF. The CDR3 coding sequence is TGTGCCAGTACCCTGGGGGAGGGTTTTTTCAATGAGCAGTTCTTC.

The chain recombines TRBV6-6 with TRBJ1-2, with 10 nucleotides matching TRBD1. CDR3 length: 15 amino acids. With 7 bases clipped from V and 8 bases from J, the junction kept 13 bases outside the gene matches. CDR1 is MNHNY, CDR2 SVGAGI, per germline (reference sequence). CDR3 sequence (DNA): TGTGCCAGCACCGTACCGGGACAGGGGCTGGGGGGCTACACCTTC. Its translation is CASTVPGQGLGGYTF.

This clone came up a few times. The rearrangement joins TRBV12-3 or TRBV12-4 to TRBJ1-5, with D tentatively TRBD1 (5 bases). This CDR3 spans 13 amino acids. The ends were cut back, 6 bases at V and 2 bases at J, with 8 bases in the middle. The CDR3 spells CASRGEGNQPQHF. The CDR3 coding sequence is TGTGCCAGCAGGGGGGAGGGCAATCAGCCCCAGCATTTT.

The CDR3 DNA sequence: TGCGCCAGCAGTCAAAACAGGGGGCCGAACACTGAAGCTTTCTTT. Amino acids: CASSQNRGPNTEAFF. V is TRBV23-1 and J is TRBJ1-1; 9 positions agree with TRBD1. TRBV23-1 is treated as an ORF (open reading frame) with a function not yet certain. Unmatched junction bases numbered 2, after V lost 2 bases and J lost 1 base. This CDR3 has 15 residues.

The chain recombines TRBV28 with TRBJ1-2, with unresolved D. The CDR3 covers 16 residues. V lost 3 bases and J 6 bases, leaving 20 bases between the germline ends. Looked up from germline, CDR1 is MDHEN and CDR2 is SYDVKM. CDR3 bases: TGTGCCAGCAGTTTGATCAGGTACTCGGCTGTTGATGGCTACACCTTC. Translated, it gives CASSLIRYSAVDGYTF.

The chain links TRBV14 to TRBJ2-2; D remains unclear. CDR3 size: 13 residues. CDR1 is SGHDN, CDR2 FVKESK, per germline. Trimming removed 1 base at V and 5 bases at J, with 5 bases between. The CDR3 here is CASSQVLTGELFF. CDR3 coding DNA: TGTGCCAGCAGCCAAGTTTTAACCGGGGAGCTGTTTTTT.

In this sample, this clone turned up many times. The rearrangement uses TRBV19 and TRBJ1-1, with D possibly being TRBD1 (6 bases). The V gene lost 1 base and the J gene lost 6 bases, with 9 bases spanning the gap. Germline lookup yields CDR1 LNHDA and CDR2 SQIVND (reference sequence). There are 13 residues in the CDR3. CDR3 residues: CASSIVQGSEAFF. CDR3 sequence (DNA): TGTGCCAGTAGTATAGTACAGGGTTCTGAAGCTTTCTTT.

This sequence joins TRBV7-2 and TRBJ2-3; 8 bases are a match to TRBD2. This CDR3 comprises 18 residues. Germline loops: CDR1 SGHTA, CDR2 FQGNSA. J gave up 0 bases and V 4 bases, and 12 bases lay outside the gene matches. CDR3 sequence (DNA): TGTGCCAGCAGCTCCCCGGGACTAGAGGAGTCTAGCACAGATACGCAGTATTTT. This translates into CASSSPGLEESSTDTQYF. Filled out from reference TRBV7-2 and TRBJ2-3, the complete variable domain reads GAGVSQSPSNKVTEKGKDVELRCDPISGHTALYWYRQSLGQGLEFLIYFQGNSAPDKSGLPSDRFSAERTGGSVSTLTIQRTQQEDSAVYLCASSSPGLEESSTDTQYFGPGTRLTVL.

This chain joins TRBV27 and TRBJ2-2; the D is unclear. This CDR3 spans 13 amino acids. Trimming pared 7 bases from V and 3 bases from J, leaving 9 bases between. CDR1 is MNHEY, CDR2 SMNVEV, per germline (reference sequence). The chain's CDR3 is CASTPLYTGELFF. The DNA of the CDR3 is TGTGCCAGCACCCCACTATACACCGGGGAGCTGTTTTTT.

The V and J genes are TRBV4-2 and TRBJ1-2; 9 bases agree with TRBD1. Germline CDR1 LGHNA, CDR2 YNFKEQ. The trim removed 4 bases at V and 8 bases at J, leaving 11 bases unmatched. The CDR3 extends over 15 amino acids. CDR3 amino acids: CASSRGPGQGGGYTF. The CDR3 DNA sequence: TGTGCCAGCAGCCGAGGCCCGGGACAGGGAGGCGGCTACACCTTC.